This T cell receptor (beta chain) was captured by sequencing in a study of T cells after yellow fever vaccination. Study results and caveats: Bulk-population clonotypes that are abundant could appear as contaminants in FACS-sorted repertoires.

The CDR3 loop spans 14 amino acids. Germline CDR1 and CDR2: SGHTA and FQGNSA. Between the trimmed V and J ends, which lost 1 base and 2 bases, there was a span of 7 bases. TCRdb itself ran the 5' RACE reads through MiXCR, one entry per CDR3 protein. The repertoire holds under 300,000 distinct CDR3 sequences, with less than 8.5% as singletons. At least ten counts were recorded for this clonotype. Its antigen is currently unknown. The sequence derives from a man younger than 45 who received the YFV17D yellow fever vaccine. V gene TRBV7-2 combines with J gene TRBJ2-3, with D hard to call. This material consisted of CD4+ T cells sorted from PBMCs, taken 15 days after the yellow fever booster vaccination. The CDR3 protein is CASSLGLLTDTQYF. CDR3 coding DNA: TGTGCCAGCAGCTTAGGACTCCTCACAGATACGCAGTATTTT.